This T cell receptor beta chain comes out of a study of T cell responses to AZD1222 COVID-19 vaccine. In the study overall: Second-dose recipients at about 4 or about 12 weeks were treated as one pooled group.

This clone occurred once. Antigen specificity is unknown. Germline V gene data show CDR1 as MNHEY and CDR2 as SVGAGI. Trimming cost V 2 bases and J 8 bases; bases outside gene matches: 12. The CDR3 sequence is 16 residues long. Only in-frame clones appear in the TCRdb table, and some are missing; sequencing was by immunoSEQ multiplex PCR. The table shows some 97,000 clones, with just under 90% occurring only once. The study's findings and limits: Only a handful of individuals given AZD1222 were seropositive at baseline. Mostly white British, mostly female donors; authors suggested clonal diversity may be underestimated. Repertoire samples came only from after the peak T cell response.

The TCR comes from an adult in good health. The specimen was peripheral blood, collected on day 0 of AZD1222 vaccination. The gene calls are TRBV6-5 and TRBJ1-2; 9 nucleotides align to TRBD1. CDR3 DNA sequence: TGTGCCAGCAGTTACCAAACAGGGGGCTCCCTCGAAGGCTACACCTTC. Translation gives CASSYQTGGSLEGYTF.